This T cell receptor (beta chain) was documented in a study of T cell responses to AZD1222 COVID-19 vaccine. With respect to this clone: Its antigen remains unidentified.

V dropped 3 bases and J dropped 3; count of bases not matched to a gene: 3. This CDR3 spans 14 amino acids. Germline V CDR1 and CDR2: SGDLS, YYNGEE. The table came from immunoSEQ multiplex PCR; TCRdb's copy has only in-frame clones and leaves some out. Of about 120,000 clones listed, roughly 90% were seen once; the top ten hold about 1.1%. General study results and limits: Spike-specific TCR depth and breadth grew after two AZD1222 doses.

The V gene is TRBV9, the J gene TRBJ2-7, with 10 bases identical to TRBD1. The receptor was isolated from an adult in good health. Specimen: peripheral blood, collected on day 0 of AZD1222 vaccination. CDR3 DNA sequence: TGTGCCAGCAGCGGGGGACAGGGGAGCTACGAGCAGTACTTC. Translated, it gives CASSGGQGSYEQYF.